This T cell receptor beta chain was observed in a study of blood T cell repertoires in COVID-19. The repertoire was sequenced with immunoSEQ multiplex PCR; TCRdb's copy has only in-frame clones and lacks some. This table holds 250,000 to 350,000 clones, just over 85% found once. Germline assignment: CDR1 MNHEY and CDR2 SVGEGT. V shed 7 bases, J shed 6 bases, and the junction held 10 bases outside the gene matches. This CDR3 region has 15 residues. The source is a woman under 40 with active or convalescent COVID-19. The chain has TRBV6-2 or TRBV6-3 and TRBJ2-1, with 9 nucleotides matching TRBD1. Material for sequencing was peripheral blood. This CDR3 reads CASTPGQGSPNEQFF. As DNA, the CDR3 is TGTGCCAGCACCCCGGGACAGGGATCCCCCAATGAGCAGTTCTTC.